The text below deals with one TCR beta chain. The antigen is not known. Measured with immunoSEQ multiplex PCR; TCRdb has only the in-frame clones, and not every one. The repertoire has roughly 140,000 clones, approximately 89% of them found once; the top ten carry 5%. The sample comes from a study of T cell responses to AZD1222 COVID-19 vaccine. Study results and caveats: Researchers took repertoire samples only after the peak T cell response had come. Clonal diversity was possibly underestimated, and white British individuals and females predominated among donors. At baseline, just six AZD1222 recipients tested seropositive. Vaccine-associated CD4 TCRs spanned spike, dominant at 160-218 and 743-854.

Sample: peripheral blood, taken on day 0 of AZD1222 vaccination. This TCR was recovered from an adult in good health.

In DNA form, the CDR3 reads TGTGCCAGCAGCTTATTCCTAGCGGGAGGACTAACTGAAGAGACCCAGTACTTC. Its protein is CASSLFLAGGLTEETQYF. The chain joins TRBV7-2 to TRBJ2-5; TRBD2 aligns across 11 bases. V shed 2 bases and J 3 bases; nucleotides not matched to a gene: 11. CDR1 and CDR2 (germline): SGHTA, FQGNSA. This CDR3 region has 18 residues.